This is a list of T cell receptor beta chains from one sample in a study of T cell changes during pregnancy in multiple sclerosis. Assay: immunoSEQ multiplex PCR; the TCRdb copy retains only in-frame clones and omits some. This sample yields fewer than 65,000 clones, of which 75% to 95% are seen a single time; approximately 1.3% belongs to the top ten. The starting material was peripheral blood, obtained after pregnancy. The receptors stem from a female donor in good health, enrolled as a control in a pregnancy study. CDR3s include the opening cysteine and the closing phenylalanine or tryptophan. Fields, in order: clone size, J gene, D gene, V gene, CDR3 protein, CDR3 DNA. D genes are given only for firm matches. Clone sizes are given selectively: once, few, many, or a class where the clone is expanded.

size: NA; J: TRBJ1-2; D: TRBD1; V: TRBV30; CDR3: CAWSLTGGIYGYTF; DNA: TGTGCCTGGAGTCTAACAGGGGGAATCTATGGCTACACCTTC
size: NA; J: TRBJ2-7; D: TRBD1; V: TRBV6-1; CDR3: CASSEQGTEFYEQYF; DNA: TGTGCCAGCAGTGAACAGGGGACAGAGTTCTACGAGCAGTACTTC
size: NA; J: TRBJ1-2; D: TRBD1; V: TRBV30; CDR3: CAWSAGGGRVYGYTF; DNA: TGTGCCTGGAGCGCAGGGGGCGGAAGGGTCTATGGCTACACCTTC
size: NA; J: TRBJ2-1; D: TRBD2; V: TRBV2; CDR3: CASSDLTSGGFYNEQFF; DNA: TGTGCCAGCAGTGACCTCACTAGCGGGGGGTTTTACAATGAGCAGTTCTTC
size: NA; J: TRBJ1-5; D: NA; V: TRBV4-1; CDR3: CASSQRQAVQPQHF; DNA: TGCGCCAGCAGCCAGAGACAGGCTGTGCAGCCCCAGCATTTT
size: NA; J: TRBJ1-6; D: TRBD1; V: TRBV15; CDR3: CATSRDPTGIAPNSPLHF; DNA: TGTGCCACCAGCAGAGACCCGACAGGGATAGCCCCAAATTCACCCCTCCACTTT
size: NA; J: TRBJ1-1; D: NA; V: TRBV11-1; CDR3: CASRKGKGGRTEAFF; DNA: TGTGCCAGCAGAAAGGGGAAAGGGGGTCGGACTGAAGCTTTCTTT
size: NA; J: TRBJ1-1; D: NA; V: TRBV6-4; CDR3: CASRAGASNTEAFF; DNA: TGTGCCAGCAGGGCAGGGGCTTCGAACACTGAAGCTTTCTTT
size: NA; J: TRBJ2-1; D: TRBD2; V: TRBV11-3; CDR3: CASSDSGGAFNEQFF; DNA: TGTGCCAGCAGCGATAGCGGGGGGGCTTTCAATGAGCAGTTCTTC
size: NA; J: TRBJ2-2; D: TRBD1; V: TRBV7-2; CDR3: CASSLDSGRGSGELFF; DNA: TGTGCCAGCAGCTTAGATTCAGGCAGGGGGAGCGGGGAGCTGTTTTTT
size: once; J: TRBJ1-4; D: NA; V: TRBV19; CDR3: CASSTGQTDNEKLFF; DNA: TGTGCCAGTAGTACCGGACAGACAGATAATGAAAAACTGTTTTTT